The rows below give T cell receptor beta chains drawn from one sample of a study of early T cells in non-severe SARS-CoV-2 infection. One entry per CDR3 protein results from TCRdb running MiXCR on the 5' RACE reads. The table includes over 75,000 distinct CDR3 sequences, less than 15% detected once. Sequenced sample: whole blood. The origin of the receptors is an adult who was a healthcare worker with PCR-confirmed SARS-CoV-2 infection or an uninfected control (not recorded which). Both conserved end residues are part of each CDR3. Not all rows give a size; the values are once, few, many and, for expanded clones, a class.

V gene	clone size	J gene	CDR3 protein
TRBV7-2	many	TRBJ2-2	CASSGTGVGTGELFF
TRBV10-1	NA	TRBJ1-1	CASSRGIGTEAFF
TRBV2	many	TRBJ1-5	CASARQGVGMNQPQHF
TRBV6-5	NA	TRBJ1-2	CASSYPLYGYTF
TRBV5-1	once	TRBJ1-1	CASSPSDRAANTEAFF
TRBV24-1	few	TRBJ2-1	CATSAEWSYNEQFF
TRBV7-2	NA	TRBJ2-2	CASSTPNTGELFF
TRBV20-1	many	TRBJ1-2	CSSNTGGRDGYTF
TRBV6-5	NA	TRBJ1-2	CASTPTGLGGYTF
TRBV29-1	many	TRBJ2-7	CSVAYGLLPDQAGKQYF
TRBV28	few	TRBJ1-6	CASNNPPGGSYNSPLHF
TRBV12-3/TRBV12-4	NA	TRBJ2-7	CASGRTYEQYF
TRBV12-3/TRBV12-4	many	TRBJ1-2	CASSLTGNYGYTF
TRBV7-2	many	TRBJ2-3	CASSIRRRTDTQYF
TRBV20-1	few	TRBJ2-5	CSAPGDSGRGETQYF
TRBV7-9	NA	TRBJ1-5	CASSSEVSSQPQHF
TRBV5-6	many	TRBJ2-7	CASSFSSSGAYEQYF
TRBV19	many	TRBJ1-2	CAASGQPSYGYTF
TRBV29-1	NA	TRBJ2-2	CSVGRGANTGELFF
TRBV20-1	many	TRBJ1-1	CSARQGTTEAFF
TRBV20-1	many	TRBJ1-5	CSARDRGHQPQHF
TRBV5-1	many	TRBJ1-5	CASSRTGNQPQHF
TRBV29-1	NA	TRBJ2-5	CSGGTGQETQYF
TRBV9	NA	TRBJ2-3	CASSGPTDTQYF
TRBV2	many	TRBJ2-3	CASSVDRASTDTQYF
TRBV7-9	many	TRBJ2-5	CASSLSGETQYF
TRBV28	many	TRBJ1-5	CASSWYSNQPQHF
TRBV3-1	few	TRBJ2-2	CASSQEAGGQGRPSSGELFF
TRBV6-1	many	TRBJ1-5	CASRMNQPQHF
TRBV4-2	once	TRBJ2-1	CASSPVAGTRAYNEQFF
TRBV29-1	NA	TRBJ2-3	CSVRLAAGPDTQYF
TRBV10-3	many	TRBJ2-7	CATRMVWPQGEQYF
TRBV7-8	NA	TRBJ2-2	CASSLLRGGTGELFF
TRBV5-4	once	TRBJ2-4	CASSFPGQNIQYF
TRBV2	few	TRBJ2-6	CASSEDRGPGANVLTF
TRBV18	few	TRBJ2-1	CASSPTSGEFGEQFF
TRBV20-1	few	TRBJ2-1	CSASPNTRDREFF
TRBV7-2	few	TRBJ2-5	CASSRGSGETQYF
TRBV10-3	many	TRBJ2-4	CAISPAGNIQYF
TRBV10-3	many	TRBJ2-1	CAISERTGMNEQFF
TRBV29-1	NA	TRBJ1-3	CSVVEMGNTIYF
TRBV7-2	NA	TRBJ1-5	CASSVRSNQPQHF
TRBV12-3/TRBV12-4	few	TRBJ2-6	CASSAAGVSGANVLTF
TRBV11-2	NA	TRBJ2-6	CASSLDSSGANVLTF
TRBV18	few	TRBJ1-2	CASSLGDGHLGYTF
TRBV7-8	many	TRBJ2-2	CASSFRDRRTGELFF
TRBV27	NA	TRBJ1-4	CASSLSQTTNEKLFF
TRBV20-1	few	TRBJ2-7	CSASGGFYEQYF
TRBV19	many	TRBJ2-1	CASSPRPGAFNEQFF
TRBV11-2	NA	TRBJ2-5	CASSLLWKETQYF
TRBV28	many	TRBJ1-3	CASLPGGRSGNTIYF
TRBV6-2/TRBV6-3	many	TRBJ2-7	CASRKDGTYEQYF